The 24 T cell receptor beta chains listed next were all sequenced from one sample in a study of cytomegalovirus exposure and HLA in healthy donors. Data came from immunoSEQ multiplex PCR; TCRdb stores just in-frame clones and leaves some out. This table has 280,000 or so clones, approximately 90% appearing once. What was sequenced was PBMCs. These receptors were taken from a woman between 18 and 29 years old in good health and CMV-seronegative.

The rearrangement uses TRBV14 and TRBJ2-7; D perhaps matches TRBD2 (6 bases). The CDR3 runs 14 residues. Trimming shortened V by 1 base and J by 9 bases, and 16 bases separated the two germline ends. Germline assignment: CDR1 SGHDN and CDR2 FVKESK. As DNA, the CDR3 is TGTGCCAGCAGCCAAGGAATCAGGGAGGAGCGGCAGTACTTC. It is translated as CASSQGIREERQYF.

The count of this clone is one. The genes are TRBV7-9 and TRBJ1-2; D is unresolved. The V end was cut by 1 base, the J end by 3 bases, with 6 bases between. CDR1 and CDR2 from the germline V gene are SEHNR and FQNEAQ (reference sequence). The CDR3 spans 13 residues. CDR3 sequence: CASSLGQDYGYTF. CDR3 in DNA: TGTGCCAGCAGCTTAGGGCAGGACTATGGCTACACCTTC.

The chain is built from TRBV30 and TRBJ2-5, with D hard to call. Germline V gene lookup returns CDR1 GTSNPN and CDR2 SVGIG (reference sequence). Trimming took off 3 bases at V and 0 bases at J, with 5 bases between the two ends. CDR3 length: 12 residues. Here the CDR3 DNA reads TGTGCCTGGAGGTCATACCAAGAGACCCAGTACTTC. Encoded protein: CAWRSYQETQYF.

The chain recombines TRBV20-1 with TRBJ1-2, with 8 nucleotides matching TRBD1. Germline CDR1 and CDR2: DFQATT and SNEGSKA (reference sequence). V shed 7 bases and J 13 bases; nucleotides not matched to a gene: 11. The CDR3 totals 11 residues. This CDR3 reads CSVGQAFVFTF. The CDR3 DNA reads TGCAGTGTGGGACAGGCCTTTGTTTTCACCTTC.

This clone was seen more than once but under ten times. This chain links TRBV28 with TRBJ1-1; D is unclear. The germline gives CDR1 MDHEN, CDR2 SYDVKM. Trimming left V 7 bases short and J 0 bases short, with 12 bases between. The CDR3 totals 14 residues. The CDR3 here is CASIRPLMNTEAFF. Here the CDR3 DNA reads TGTGCCAGCATCAGGCCCCTCATGAACACTGAAGCTTTCTTT.

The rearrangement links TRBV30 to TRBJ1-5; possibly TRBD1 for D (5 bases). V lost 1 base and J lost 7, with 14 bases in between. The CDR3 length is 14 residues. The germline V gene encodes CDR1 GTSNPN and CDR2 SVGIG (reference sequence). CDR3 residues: CAWSAGGRRQPQHF. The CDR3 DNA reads TGTGCCTGGAGTGCGGGGGGTAGGAGACAGCCCCAGCATTTT. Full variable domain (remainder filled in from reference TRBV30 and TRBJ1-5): SQTIHQWPATLVQPVGSPLSLECTVEGTSNPNLYWYRQAAGRGLQLLFYSVGIGQISSEVPQNLSASRPQDRQFILSSKKLLLSDSGFYLCAWSAGGRRQPQHFGDGTRLSIL.

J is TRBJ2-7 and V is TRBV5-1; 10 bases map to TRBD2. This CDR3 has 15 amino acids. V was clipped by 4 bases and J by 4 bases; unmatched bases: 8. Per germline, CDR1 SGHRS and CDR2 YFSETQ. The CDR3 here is CASSPQAGGPYEQYF. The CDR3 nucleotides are TGCGCCAGCAGCCCTCAAGCGGGAGGGCCGTACGAGCAGTACTTC.

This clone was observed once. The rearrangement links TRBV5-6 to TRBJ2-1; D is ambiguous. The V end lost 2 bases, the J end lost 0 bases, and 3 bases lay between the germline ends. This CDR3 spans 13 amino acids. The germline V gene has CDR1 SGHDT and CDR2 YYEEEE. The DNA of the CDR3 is TGTGCCAGCAGCTTCGGCTCCTACAATGAGCAGTTCTTC. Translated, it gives CASSFGSYNEQFF.

The CDR3 nucleotides are TGTGCCAGCAGAAGCAAGCGGGAGGGCCCTTACAATGAGCAGTTCTTC. Translating gives CASRSKREGPYNEQFF. The chain has TRBV5-6 and TRBJ2-1, with TRBD2 matching over 10 bases. This CDR3 spans 16 amino acids. CDR1 SGHDT and CDR2 YYEEEE come from the germline V gene. Trimming cost V 5 bases and J 4 bases; bases outside gene matches: 9.

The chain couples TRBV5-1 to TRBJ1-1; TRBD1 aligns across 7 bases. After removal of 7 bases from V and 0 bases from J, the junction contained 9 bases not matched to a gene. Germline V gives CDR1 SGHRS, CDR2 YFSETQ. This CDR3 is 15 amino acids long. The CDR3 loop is CASRPGTVMNTEAFF. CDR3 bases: TGCGCCAGCCGTCCCGGGACAGTTATGAACACTGAAGCTTTCTTT.

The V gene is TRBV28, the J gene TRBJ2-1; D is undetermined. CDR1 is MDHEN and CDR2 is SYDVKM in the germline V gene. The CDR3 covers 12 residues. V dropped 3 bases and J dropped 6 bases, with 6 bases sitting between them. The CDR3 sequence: CASSFNVNEQFF. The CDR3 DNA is TGTGCCAGCAGTTTTAATGTCAATGAGCAGTTCTTC.

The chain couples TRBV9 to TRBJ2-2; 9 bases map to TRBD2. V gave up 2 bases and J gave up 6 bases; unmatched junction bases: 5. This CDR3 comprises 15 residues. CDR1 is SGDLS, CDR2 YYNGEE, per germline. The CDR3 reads CASSVVAGGPGELFF. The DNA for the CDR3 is TGTGCCAGCAGCGTGGTTGCGGGAGGGCCCGGGGAGCTGTTTTTT.

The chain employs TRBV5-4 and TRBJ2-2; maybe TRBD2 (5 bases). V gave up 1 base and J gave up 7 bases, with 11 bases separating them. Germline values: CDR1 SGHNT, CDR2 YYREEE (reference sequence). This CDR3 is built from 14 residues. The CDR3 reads CASSLWTAGGELFF. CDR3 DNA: TGTGCCAGCAGCTTGTGGACCGCGGGCGGGGAGCTGTTTTTT.

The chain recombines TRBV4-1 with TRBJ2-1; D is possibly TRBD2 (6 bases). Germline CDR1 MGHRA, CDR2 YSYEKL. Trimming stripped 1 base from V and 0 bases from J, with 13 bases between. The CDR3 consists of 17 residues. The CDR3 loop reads CASSQVIAASSYNEQFF. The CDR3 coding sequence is TGCGCCAGCAGCCAAGTCATAGCGGCAAGCTCCTACAATGAGCAGTTCTTC.

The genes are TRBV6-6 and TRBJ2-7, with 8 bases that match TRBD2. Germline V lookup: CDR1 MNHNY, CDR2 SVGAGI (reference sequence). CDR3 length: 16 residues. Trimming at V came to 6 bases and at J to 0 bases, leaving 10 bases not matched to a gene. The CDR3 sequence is CASRPGLGMSSYEQYF. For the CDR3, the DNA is TGTGCCAGCAGACCGGGACTAGGGATGAGCTCCTACGAGCAGTACTTC.

The DNA of the CDR3 is TGCGCCAGCATACAGGATGACGAACAGGGGTGGGGCACTGAAGCTTTCTTT. Translating gives CASIQDDEQGWGTEAFF. The rearrangement links TRBV5-1 to TRBJ1-1, with TRBD1 matching over 7 bases. CDR3 length: 17 residues. Germline V CDR1 and CDR2: SGHRS, YFSETQ. The V and J ends lost 6 bases and 4 bases, in that order; junction bases with no gene match: 18.

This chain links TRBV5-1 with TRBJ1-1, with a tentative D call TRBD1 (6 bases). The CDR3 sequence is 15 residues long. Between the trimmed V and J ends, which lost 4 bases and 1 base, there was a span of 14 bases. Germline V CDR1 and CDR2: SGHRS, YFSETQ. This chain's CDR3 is CASSTSGVGNTEAFF. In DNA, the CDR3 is TGCGCCAGCAGCACGTCAGGGGTTGGGAACACTGAAGCTTTCTTT.

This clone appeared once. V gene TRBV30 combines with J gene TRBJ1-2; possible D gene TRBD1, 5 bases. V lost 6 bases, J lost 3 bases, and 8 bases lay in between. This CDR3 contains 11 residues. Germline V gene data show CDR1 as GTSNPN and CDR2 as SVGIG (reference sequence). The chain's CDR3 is CACRVDYGYTF. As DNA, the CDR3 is TGTGCCTGCAGGGTCGACTATGGCTACACCTTC.

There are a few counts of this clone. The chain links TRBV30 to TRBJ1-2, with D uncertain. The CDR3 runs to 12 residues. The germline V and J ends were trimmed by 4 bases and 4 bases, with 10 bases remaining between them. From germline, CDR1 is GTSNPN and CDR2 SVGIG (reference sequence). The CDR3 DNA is TGTGCCTGGATCGGGTTCGGCTATGGCTACACCTTC. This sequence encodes CAWIGFGYGYTF.

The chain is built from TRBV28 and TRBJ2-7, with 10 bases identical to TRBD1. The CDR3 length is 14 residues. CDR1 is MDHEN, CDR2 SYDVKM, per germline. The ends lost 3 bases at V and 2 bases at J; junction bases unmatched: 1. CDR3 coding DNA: TGTGCCAGCAGTTTTGACAGGGGGCCCTACGAGCAGTACTTC. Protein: CASSFDRGPYEQYF.

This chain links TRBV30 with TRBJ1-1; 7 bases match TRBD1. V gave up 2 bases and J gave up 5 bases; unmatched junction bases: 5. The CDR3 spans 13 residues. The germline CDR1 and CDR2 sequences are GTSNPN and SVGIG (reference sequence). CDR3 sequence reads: CAWSRNRGTEAFF. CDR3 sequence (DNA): TGTGCCTGGAGTAGAAACAGGGGAACTGAAGCTTTCTTT.

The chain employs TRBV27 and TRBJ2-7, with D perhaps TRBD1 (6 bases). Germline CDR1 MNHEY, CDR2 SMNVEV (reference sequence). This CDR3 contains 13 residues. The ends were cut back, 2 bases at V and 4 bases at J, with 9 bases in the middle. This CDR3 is CASSLDRRYEQYF. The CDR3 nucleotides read TGTGCCAGCAGTTTAGACAGGAGATACGAGCAGTACTTC.

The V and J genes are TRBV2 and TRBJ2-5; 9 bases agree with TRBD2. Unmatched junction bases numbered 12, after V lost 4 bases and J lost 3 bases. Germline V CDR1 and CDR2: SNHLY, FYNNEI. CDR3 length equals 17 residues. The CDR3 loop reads CASSGARGGITKETQYF. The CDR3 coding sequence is TGTGCCAGCAGTGGGGCGCGGGGGGGAATAACCAAAGAGACCCAGTACTTC.

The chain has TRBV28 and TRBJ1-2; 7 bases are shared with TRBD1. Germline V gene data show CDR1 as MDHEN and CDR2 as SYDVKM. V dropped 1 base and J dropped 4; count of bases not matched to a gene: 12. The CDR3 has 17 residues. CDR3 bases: TGTGCCAGCAGTTTATCCGAACTCGGGACAGCCGGCTATGGCTACACCTTC. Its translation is CASSLSELGTAGYGYTF.